The 18 T cell receptor beta chains in this list originate from one sample, sequenced in a study of CD8+ T cells in alopecia areata. Treatment of the sample: oral pan-JAK inhibitor, 5-10 mg twice daily. RNA was isolated and reverse transcribed to cDNA, the sequencing template. Measured with immunoSEQ multiplex PCR; TCRdb has only the in-frame clones, and not every one. The sample gives 200,000 to 250,000 clones, 64% of which show up once; roughly 4.2% is in the top ten. Source: CD4+ T cells sorted from blood, taken at week 4, from a patient treated with tofacitinib. The receptors here all came from a human donor with alopecia areata.

The rearrangement uses TRBV18 and TRBJ1-1; no definite D call. The length of the CDR3 is 15 residues. Germline CDR1 is KGHSH and CDR2 is LQKENI. V shed 0 bases and J shed 10 bases, with 18 bases lying between them. The CDR3 protein is CASSPPAVLPRRAFF. CDR3 nucleotides: TGTGCCAGCTCACCACCGGCTGTACTACCGCGGCGAGCTTTCTTT.

In this sample, this clone turned up once. This chain uses TRBV9 with TRBJ1-5, with D unresolved. From germline, CDR1 is SGDLS and CDR2 YYNGEE. The V end lost 2 bases, the J end lost 5 bases, and 8 bases lay between the germline ends. The CDR3 extends over 13 amino acids. DNA for the CDR3: TGTGCCAGCAGCGTGCGGGTGGATCAGCCCCAGCATTTT. Translation: CASSVRVDQPQHF.

The chain carries TRBV15 and TRBJ2-4; 8 bases match TRBD1. V lost 3 bases, J lost 5 bases, and 3 bases stayed unmatched. The length of the CDR3 is 14 residues. The germline V gene has CDR1 LNHNV and CDR2 YYDKDF (reference sequence). CDR3 sequence: CATSSGQGQNIQYF. The CDR3 bases are TGTGCCACCAGCAGTGGACAGGGACAAAACATTCAGTACTTC.

This clone has a handful of counts. The V gene is TRBV29-1, the J gene TRBJ1-1, with D hard to call. The V and J ends lost 7 bases and 1 base respectively, with 7 bases between them. The V gene's germline CDR1 is SQVTM and CDR2 ANQGSEA. The CDR3 totals 11 residues. The CDR3 DNA is TGCAGCGGGTCAGAGAACACTGAAGCTTTCTTT. Its protein product is CSGSENTEAFF.

The rearrangement uses TRBV5-6 and TRBJ2-3; TRBD2 matches at 8 bases. Per germline, CDR1 SGHDT and CDR2 YYEEEE. This CDR3 comprises 15 residues. Trimming removed 0 bases from V and 2 bases from J; junction bases left unmatched: 2. The CDR3 protein is CASSLAAGATDTQYF. The CDR3 DNA follows: TGTGCCAGCAGCTTGGCAGCGGGGGCCACAGATACGCAGTATTTT.

The chain has TRBV7-9 and TRBJ2-7; a possible D gene is TRBD1 (6 bases). This CDR3 spans 13 amino acids. V lost 4 bases to trimming and J lost 7 bases, with 14 bases between them. Germline V gene lookup returns CDR1 SEHNR and CDR2 FQNEAQ (reference sequence). The CDR3 loop is CASSSGAIREQYF. The CDR3 nucleotides are TGTGCCAGCAGCTCAGGGGCCATACGGGAGCAGTACTTC.

V usage is TRBV11-2 and J usage is TRBJ1-2, with D tentatively TRBD1 (6 bases). Germline V CDR1 and CDR2: SGHAT, FQNNGV. The CDR3 has 14 residues. V lost 0 bases and J 7 bases, leaving 12 bases between the germline ends. The CDR3 DNA sequence: TGTGCCAGCAGCTTAGATACAGGGTTGGGTGGCTACACCTTC. The encoded protein is CASSLDTGLGGYTF. The full variable domain, in which reference TRBV11-2 and TRBJ1-2 provide the parts outside the CDR3, is EAGVAQSPRYKIIEKRQSVAFWCNPISGHATLYWYQQILGQGPKLLIQFQNNGVVDDSQLPKDRFSAERLKGVDSTLKIQPAKLEDSAVYLCASSLDTGLGGYTFGSGTRLTVV.

The chain is built from TRBV29-1 and TRBJ2-3, with no clear D. Per the germline V gene, CDR1 is SQVTM and CDR2 is ANQGSEA. Trimming stripped 4 bases from V and 2 bases from J, with 7 bases between. The CDR3 is made up of 12 amino acids. In DNA form, the CDR3 reads TGCAGCGTTGTTGCAGTCACAGATACGCAGTATTTT. It encodes CSVVAVTDTQYF.

J is TRBJ1-2 and V is TRBV10-3, with TRBD1 as a possible D gene (6 bases). V dropped 0 bases and J dropped 4 bases, with 15 bases sitting between them. The V gene's germline CDR1 is ENHRY and CDR2 SYGVKD. The CDR3 is 16 residues long. The CDR3 is CAISESYGGAGYGYTF. CDR3 nucleotide sequence: TGTGCCATCAGTGAGTCCTACGGGGGCGCGGGCTATGGCTACACCTTC.

The chain uses TRBV29-1 and TRBJ1-3, with D unclear. With 4 bases removed from V and 1 base from J, the gap between germline ends came to 2 bases. This CDR3 spans 11 amino acids. Germline assignment: CDR1 SQVTM and CDR2 ANQGSEA. The CDR3 sequence: CSVVSGNTIYF. The CDR3 bases are TGCAGCGTTGTATCTGGAAACACCATATATTTT.

This clone turned up a few times. The same CDR3 can be traced to other DNA sequences in this sample. The chain recombines TRBV11-2 with TRBJ2-3; no clear D gene. Germline values: CDR1 SGHAT, CDR2 FQNNGV. CDR3 length: 12 residues. V shed 4 bases and J shed 0 bases, with 2 bases lying between them. For the CDR3, the DNA is TGTGCCAGCAGCTCTAGCACAGATACGCAGTATTTT. Encoded protein: CASSSSTDTQYF.

The chain carries TRBV18 and TRBJ2-1; TRBD2 is a possible D gene (6 bases). The CDR3 runs to 16 residues. V was cut by 2 bases and J by 3 bases, with 14 bases left in between. In germline, CDR1 is KGHSH, CDR2 LQKENI. Here the CDR3 reads CASSPRSSVGYNEQFF. The CDR3 DNA reads TGTGCCAGCTCACCAAGGTCTAGCGTTGGCTACAATGAGCAGTTCTTC.

This clone was detected only once. The chain joins TRBV5-1 to TRBJ2-6, with D perhaps matching TRBD1 (8 bases). CDR3 size: 17 residues. CDR1 and CDR2 (germline): SGHRS, YFSETQ. Trimming cost V 4 bases and J 0 bases, with 14 bases left between them. The DNA for the CDR3 is TGCGCCAGCAGCAGCGGGACAGGCAGCTCTGGGGCCAACGTCCTGACTTTC. The encoded protein is CASSSGTGSSGANVLTF.

The CDR3: CSVGRAGATDTQYF. Here the CDR3 DNA reads TGCAGCGTTGGCAGGGCAGGGGCTACAGATACGCAGTATTTT. The chain uses TRBV29-1 and TRBJ2-3; perhaps TRBD1 as D (6 bases). V lost 4 bases and J lost 3, with 14 bases in between. Germline V gene data show CDR1 as SQVTM and CDR2 as ANQGSEA. The CDR3 consists of 14 residues.

This chain connects TRBV4-1 to TRBJ2-2; the D gene is possibly TRBD1 (6 bases). CDR1 MGHRA and CDR2 YSYEKL come from the germline V gene. CDR3 length: 15 residues. Trimming stripped 3 bases from V and 4 bases from J, with 12 bases between. CDR3 region: CASSQGAKSTGELFF. For the CDR3, the DNA is TGCGCCAGCAGCCAGGGGGCGAAATCCACCGGGGAGCTGTTTTTT.

This clone was recorded a few times. V is TRBV18 and J is TRBJ1-2, with D possibly TRBD1 on 5 matching bases. Germline assignment: CDR1 KGHSH and CDR2 LQKENI. V dropped 2 bases and J dropped 4 bases, with 14 bases sitting between them. The CDR3 has 15 residues. CDR3 bases: TGTGCCAGCTCACCAGATCCCCAGGGAGCCTATGGCTACACCTTC. Its protein is CASSPDPQGAYGYTF.

This clone was seen more than once but under ten times. This chain joins TRBV4-1 and TRBJ2-4; D not certain. The germline gives CDR1 MGHRA, CDR2 YSYEKL. V lost 2 bases to trimming and J lost 8 bases, with 13 bases between them. The CDR3 length is 14 residues. The CDR3: CASSQPRTNDIQYF. In nucleotides, the CDR3 is TGCGCCAGCAGCCAACCGCGAACTAATGACATTCAGTACTTC.

The chain employs TRBV30 and TRBJ1-6; D is undetermined. Trimming pared 5 bases from V and 6 bases from J, leaving 11 bases between. Germline V lookup: CDR1 GTSNPN, CDR2 SVGIG (reference sequence). The CDR3 extends over 13 amino acids. The CDR3 DNA reads TGTGCCTGGGAACCCGGAGCTAATTCACCCCTCCACTTT. Translating it yields CAWEPGANSPLHF.